These 14 T cell receptor beta chains originate from one sample sequenced in a study. Tregs were sorted as CD4+CD25+CD127-/low cells. MiXCR, applied by TCRdb to the 5' RACE reads, yields one record per CDR3 protein. The table lists 50,000 to 65,000 distinct CDR3 sequences, roughly 20% of them singletons, with 3.2% in the top ten. What was sequenced was tumor-infiltrating Tregs sorted from the breast tumor. The origin of the receptors is a female donor with breast cancer.

This clonotype has more than one count but fewer than ten. The chain employs TRBV7-2 and TRBJ1-3; D perhaps matches TRBD1 (5 bases). Trimming left V 5 bases short and J 0 bases short, with 8 bases between. Per germline, CDR1 SGHTA and CDR2 FQGNSA. This CDR3 is built from 14 residues. CDR3 sequence (DNA): TGTGCCAGCAGCAGACAGAGCTCTGGAAACACCATATATTTT. It specifies CASSRQSSGNTIYF.

In the case of this clonotype: A much larger clone lies one base from this, so it may be a read error. The genes are TRBV7-7 and TRBJ2-7; either TRBD1 or TRBD2 may supply D (5 bases each). This CDR3 spans 13 amino acids. Germline loops: CDR1 SSHAT, CDR2 FNYEAQ (reference sequence). In DNA form, the CDR3 reads TGTGCTAGCAGCTTAGGGGACGGGTTGGGGCAGTACTTC. Translation gives CASSLGDGLGQYF.

The CDR3 nucleotides are TGTGCCAGCAGAGGGGGGACCTATGGCTACACCTTC. This translates into CASRGGTYGYTF. The chain has TRBV6-2 or TRBV6-3 and TRBJ1-2; perhaps TRBD1 as D (6 bases). From germline, CDR1 is MNHEY and CDR2 SVGEGT. CDR3 length: 12 residues. Trimming took 6 bases from V and 4 from J, leaving 9 bases between them.

This clonotype turned up a few times. The chain combines TRBV28 with TRBJ1-5; possible D gene TRBD1, 6 bases. The CDR3 is 14 amino acids. The V end lost 3 bases, the J end lost 7 bases, and 13 bases lay between the germline ends. Germline V gene sequence: CDR1 MDHEN, CDR2 SYDVKM. The chain's CDR3 is CASSLVGGRQPQHF. In nucleotides, the CDR3 is TGTGCCAGCAGTTTGGTGGGGGGGCGCCAGCCCCAGCATTTT. The full variable domain, in which reference TRBV28 and TRBJ1-5 provide the parts outside the CDR3, is DVKVTQSSRYLVKRTGEKVFLECVQDMDHENMFWYRQDPGLGLRLIYFSYDVKMKEKGDIPEGYSVSREKKERFSLILESASTNQTSMYLCASSLVGGRQPQHFGDGTRLSIL.

This sequence joins TRBV5-1 and TRBJ1-3; 9 bases match TRBD1. The germline CDR1 and CDR2 sequences are SGHRS and YFSETQ. The trim removed 6 bases at V and 8 bases at J, leaving 12 bases unmatched. This CDR3 is built from 15 residues. The CDR3 DNA sequence: TGCGCCAGCACCCTACAGGGACAGGGTCTGGACACCATATATTTT. Translated: CASTLQGQGLDTIYF. The whole variable domain, filled in from reference TRBV5-1 and TRBJ1-3, reads KAGVTQTPRYLIKTRGQQVTLSCSPISGHRSVSWYQQTPGQGLQFLFEYFSETQRNKGNFPGRFSGRQFSNSRSEMNVSTLELGDSALYLCASTLQGQGLDTIYFGEGSWLTVV.

In this sample, this clonotype turned up a few times. The J gene is TRBJ1-6, the V gene TRBV7-2; a weak D match, TRBD1 (6 bases). Trimming took off 5 bases at V and 8 bases at J, with 10 bases between the two ends. Germline assignment: CDR1 SGHTA and CDR2 FQGNSA. The length of the CDR3 is 13 residues. The CDR3 here is CASSKGGHSPLHF. Here the CDR3 DNA reads TGTGCCAGCAGCAAAGGGGGGCATTCACCCCTCCACTTT.

This clonotype turned up a few times. The chain couples TRBV24-1 to TRBJ1-2; 12 positions agree with TRBD1. The CDR3 extends over 19 amino acids. Per germline, CDR1 KGHDR and CDR2 SFDVKD. With 3 bases clipped from V and 3 bases from J, the junction kept 13 bases outside the gene matches. CDR3 in amino acids: CATSDAPGQGAPGYYGYTF. The CDR3 DNA reads as TGTGCCACCAGTGATGCTCCGGGACAGGGGGCCCCAGGCTACTATGGCTACACCTTC.

The chain is built from TRBV5-1 and TRBJ1-2, with TRBD1 identical over 8 bases. The CDR3 is 14 amino acids. CDR1 and CDR2 (germline): SGHRS, YFSETQ. Trimming cost V 7 bases and J 3 bases; bases outside gene matches: 8. The CDR3 loop reads CASSQGARDYGYTF. The CDR3 region has the DNA TGCGCCAGCTCTCAGGGGGCGCGGGACTATGGCTACACCTTC.

The V and J genes are TRBV6-5 and TRBJ2-7, with D possibly TRBD2 on 5 matching bases. The germline gives CDR1 MNHEY, CDR2 SVGAGI. V lost 7 bases and J lost 7, with 23 bases in between. This CDR3 has 15 amino acids. The CDR3 loop is CASNFPSGGNGEQYF. DNA for the CDR3: TGTGCCAGCAATTTCCCCAGCGGAGGTAATGGGGAGCAGTACTTC.

For this clonotype: Sequence at one end of the junction differs from germline and may be a read error. This sequence joins TRBV7-2 and TRBJ2-7; D gene uncertain. Germline assignment: CDR1 SGHTA and CDR2 FQGNSA. CDR3 length equals 13 residues. This CDR3 reads CASSFRGNYEQDF. The CDR3 DNA follows: TGTGCCAGCAGCTTCCGCGGTAACTACGAGCAGGACTTC.

Sample share makes this clonotype medium-sized. V and J are TRBV20-1 and TRBJ2-7; tentatively, D is TRBD2 (6 bases). This CDR3 spans 18 amino acids. Germline CDR1 DFQATT, CDR2 SNEGSKA (reference sequence). Between the trimmed V and J ends, which lost 0 bases and 0 bases, there was a span of 21 bases. In DNA form, the CDR3 reads TGCAGTGCTAGAGATGAGGGATGGGGAGCGGGTTCCTCCTACGAGCAGTACTTC. It yields the protein CSARDEGWGAGSSYEQYF.

V usage is TRBV9 and J usage is TRBJ2-1, with D tentatively TRBD1 or TRBD2 (5 bases each). Germline V CDR1 and CDR2: SGDLS, YYNGEE. This CDR3 is 15 amino acids long. Trimming removed 0 bases at V and 7 bases at J, with 14 bases between. CDR3 in DNA: TGTGCCAGCAGCGTAGGGGGGTTCTCTTCGAATGAGCAGTTCTTC. Amino acid sequence: CASSVGGFSSNEQFF.

This clonotype has at least ten counts. V gene TRBV4-3 combines with J gene TRBJ2-3; D gene uncertain. Between the trimmed V and J ends, which lost 4 bases and 2 bases, there was a span of 7 bases. In germline, CDR1 is LGHNA, CDR2 YSLEER. This CDR3 has 13 residues. The DNA for the CDR3 is TGCGCCAGCAGCCTCGGGCCCACAGATACGCAGTATTTT. Protein sequence: CASSLGPTDTQYF.

The rearrangement joins TRBV28 to TRBJ2-7; 7 positions match TRBD2. This CDR3 contains 18 residues. Germline values: CDR1 MDHEN, CDR2 SYDVKM. J gave up 0 bases and V 3 bases, and 14 bases lay outside the gene matches. The CDR3 sequence is CASSLAPRWEGFSYEQYF. The DNA for the CDR3 is TGTGCCAGCAGTTTGGCCCCAAGGTGGGAGGGGTTCTCCTACGAGCAGTACTTC.